This T cell receptor (beta chain) originates from a study of cytomegalovirus exposure and HLA in healthy donors. Study results and caveats: As immune exposure information, only CMV serostatus was available. Later work associated approximately 17,000 TCR beta sequences with HLA alleles at 0.05 false discovery rate. Some highly shared sequence variants likely arose as a pipeline artifact.

As regards this clone: Its matching antigen is unknown.

The CDR3 is 13 amino acids. Germline assignment: CDR1 SQVTM and CDR2 ANQGSEA. V lost 2 bases and J 7 bases, leaving 14 bases between the germline ends. The PCR used 60 Vbeta and 13 Jbeta primers. Here immunoSEQ multiplex PCR was the method, and the copy in TCRdb shows in-frame clones only, minus some. Counted here are 150,000 or so clones, roughly three quarters occurring once; the ten biggest clones make up approximately 5%. The sequence came from a man between 18 and 35 years old in good health and CMV-seropositive. The chain recombines TRBV29-1 with TRBJ1-2, with a tentative D call TRBD1 (6 bases). Input material: PBMCs. Here the CDR3 reads CSVERGGSRGYTF. CDR3 sequence (DNA): TGCAGCGTTGAAAGGGGGGGTTCGCGTGGCTACACCTTC.